The 4 T cell receptor beta chains presented below share a single source sample, sequenced in a study of cytotoxic CD8 clonotypes in ibrutinib-treated CLL. The method was immunoSEQ multiplex PCR; TCRdb's version includes in-frame clones alone and lacks a portion of them. Found here are over 45,000 clones, 50% to 70% of them singletons; the top ten hold roughly a quarter. The sample consisted of PBMCs, taken at disease progression, from a patient treated with ibrutinib. These receptors all stem from a human donor with chronic lymphocytic leukemia.

CDR3 residues: CASSPKSTGFEQYF. The CDR3 nucleotides read TGTGCCAGCTCACCAAAATCGACAGGGTTTGAGCAGTACTTC. The genes are TRBV18 and TRBJ2-7, with 7 bases fitting TRBD1. The CDR3 loop spans 14 amino acids. The V segment lost 2 bases and the J segment 7 bases; nucleotides outside the gene matches: 8. Germline loops: CDR1 KGHSH, CDR2 LQKENI.

The chain links TRBV7-9 to TRBJ2-3; unclear D gene. V lost 6 bases to trimming and J lost 4 bases, with 5 bases between them. CDR1 is SEHNR, CDR2 FQNEAQ, per germline (reference sequence). The length of the CDR3 is 11 residues. The DNA of the CDR3 is TGTGCCAGCAGTCGCGCAGATACGCAGTATTTT. Translated, it gives CASSRADTQYF.

This clone was detected a few times. V is TRBV7-8 and J is TRBJ2-2, with D hard to call. The CDR3 is 15 residues long. Germline loops: CDR1 SGHVS, CDR2 FQNEAQ. Trimming shortened V by 2 bases and J by 1 base, and 8 bases separated the two germline ends. The CDR3 DNA reads as TGTGCCAGCAGCTTACGCCCCTTGAACACCGGGGAGCTGTTTTTT. This sequence encodes CASSLRPLNTGELFF.

The rearrangement uses TRBV6-1 and TRBJ1-1, with D uncertain. This CDR3 is built from 12 residues. V dropped 5 bases and J dropped 4 bases, with 8 bases sitting between them. Per germline, CDR1 MNHNS and CDR2 SASEGT. CDR3 in amino acids: CASSWGSTEAFF. As DNA, the CDR3 is TGTGCCAGCAGTTGGGGAAGCACTGAAGCTTTCTTT.